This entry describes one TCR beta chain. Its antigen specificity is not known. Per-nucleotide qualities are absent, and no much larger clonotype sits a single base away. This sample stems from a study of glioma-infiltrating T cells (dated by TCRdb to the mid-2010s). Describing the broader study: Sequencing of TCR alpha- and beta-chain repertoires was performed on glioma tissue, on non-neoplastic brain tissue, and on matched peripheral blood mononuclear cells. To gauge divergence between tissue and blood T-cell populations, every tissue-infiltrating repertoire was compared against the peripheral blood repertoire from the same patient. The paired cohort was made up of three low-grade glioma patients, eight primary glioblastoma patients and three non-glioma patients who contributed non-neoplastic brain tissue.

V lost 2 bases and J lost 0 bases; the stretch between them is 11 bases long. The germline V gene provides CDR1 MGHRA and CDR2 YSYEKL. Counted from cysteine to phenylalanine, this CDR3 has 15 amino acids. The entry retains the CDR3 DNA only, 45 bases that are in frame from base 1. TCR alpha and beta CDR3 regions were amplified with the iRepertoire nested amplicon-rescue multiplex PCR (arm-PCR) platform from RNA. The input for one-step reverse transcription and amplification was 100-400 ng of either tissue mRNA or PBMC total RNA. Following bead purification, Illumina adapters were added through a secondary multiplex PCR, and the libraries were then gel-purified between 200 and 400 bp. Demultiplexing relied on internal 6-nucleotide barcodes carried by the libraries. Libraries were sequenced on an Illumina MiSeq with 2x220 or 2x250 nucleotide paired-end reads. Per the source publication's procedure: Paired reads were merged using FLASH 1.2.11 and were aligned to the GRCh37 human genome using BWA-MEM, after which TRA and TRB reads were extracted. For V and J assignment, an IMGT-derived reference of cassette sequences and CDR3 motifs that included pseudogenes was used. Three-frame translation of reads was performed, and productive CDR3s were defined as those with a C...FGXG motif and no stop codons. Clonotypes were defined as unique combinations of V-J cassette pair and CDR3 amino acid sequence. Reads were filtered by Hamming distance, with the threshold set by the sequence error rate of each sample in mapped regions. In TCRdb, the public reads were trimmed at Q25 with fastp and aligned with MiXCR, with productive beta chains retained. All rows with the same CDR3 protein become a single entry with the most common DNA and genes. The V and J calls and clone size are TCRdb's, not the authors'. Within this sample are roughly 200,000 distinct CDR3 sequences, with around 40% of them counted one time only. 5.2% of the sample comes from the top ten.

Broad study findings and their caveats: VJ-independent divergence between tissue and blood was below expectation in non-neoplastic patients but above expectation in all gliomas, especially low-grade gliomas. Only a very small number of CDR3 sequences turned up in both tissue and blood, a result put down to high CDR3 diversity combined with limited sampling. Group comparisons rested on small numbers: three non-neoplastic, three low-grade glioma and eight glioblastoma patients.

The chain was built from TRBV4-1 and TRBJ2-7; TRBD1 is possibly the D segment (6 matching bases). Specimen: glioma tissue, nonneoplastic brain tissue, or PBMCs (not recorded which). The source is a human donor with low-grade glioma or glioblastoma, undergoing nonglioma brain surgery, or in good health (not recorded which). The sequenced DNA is TGCGCCAGCAGCCAAAGGGGGACGAGCTCCTACGAGCAGTACTTC. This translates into CASSQRGTSSYEQYF.